Each of the 7 T cell receptor beta chains below was sequenced from the same sample in a study of blood T cells in healthy people across ages. A second PCR of roughly 7 to 11 cycles used a sample-barcoded 5' primer and a J-beta primer mix. TCRdb passed the 5' RACE reads through MiXCR, listing each CDR3 protein once. The repertoire holds approximately 1,700,000 distinct CDR3 sequences, with approximately 39% as singletons. Sequenced sample: blood. The receptors here all came from a human donor in good health.

The V and J genes are TRBV5-6 and TRBJ2-1, with TRBD1 matching over 7 bases. Germline-derived CDR1 and CDR2 are SGHDT and YYEEEE. The CDR3 extends over 17 amino acids. Trimming at V came to 4 bases and at J to 5 bases, leaving 15 bases not matched to a gene. CDR3 bases: TGTGCCAGCAGCACGCCCGGGACAGCCCGAACCAACAATGAGCAGTTCTTC. Its translation: CASSTPGTARTNNEQFF. The variable domain in full, completed from reference TRBV5-6 and TRBJ2-1, reads DAGVTQSPTHLIKTRGQQVTLRCSPKSGHDTVSWYQQALGQGPQFIFQYYEEEERQRGNFPDRFSGHQFPNYSSELNVNALLLGDSALYLCASSTPGTARTNNEQFFGPGTRLTVL.

The chain carries TRBV2 and TRBJ2-3, with D tentatively TRBD1 (6 bases). Germline V gene data show CDR1 as SNHLY and CDR2 as FYNNEI. The CDR3 consists of 12 residues. V shed 11 bases and J shed 3 bases, with 12 bases lying between them. CDR3 DNA sequence: TGTGCCTCCCAGGGGCCTACAGATACGCAGTATTTT. Translated, it gives CASQGPTDTQYF.

In this sample, this clonotype turned up many times. J is TRBJ2-7 and V is TRBV4-1; D gene uncertain. CDR3 size: 15 residues. The germline V gene has CDR1 MGHRA and CDR2 YSYEKL. V was trimmed by 0 bases and J by 2 bases, leaving 11 bases between them. Here the CDR3 DNA reads TGCGCCAGCAGCCAAGACAAGGGCCTTCCCTACGAGCAGTACTTC. Translated: CASSQDKGLPYEQYF.

This sequence joins TRBV12-3 or TRBV12-4 and TRBJ1-6; D call uncertain. The V end was cut by 5 bases, the J end by 13 bases, with 9 bases between. The CDR3 has 11 amino acids. The DNA for the CDR3 is TGTGCCAGCAGTGATGCGCCTCCCCTCCACTTT. It yields the protein CASSDAPPLHF.

This clonotype was picked up a small number of times. The chain is built from TRBV5-1 and TRBJ2-3; D is ambiguous. The V gene lost 4 bases and the J gene lost 3 bases, with 12 bases spanning the gap. CDR3 length: 14 amino acids. CDR1 and CDR2 (germline): SGHRS, YFSETQ. The CDR3 DNA reads TGCGCCAGCAGCCCGAGTCCCTATACAGATACGCAGTATTTT. Protein sequence: CASSPSPYTDTQYF. The full variable domain, with the rest looked up from reference TRBV5-1 and TRBJ2-3, is KAGVTQTPRYLIKTRGQQVTLSCSPISGHRSVSWYQQTPGQGLQFLFEYFSETQRNKGNFPGRFSGRQFSNSRSEMNVSTLELGDSALYLCASSPSPYTDTQYFGPGTRLTVL.

The J gene is TRBJ2-5, the V gene TRBV3-1; 16 bases agree with TRBD2. The end of the DNA fits TRBJ2-4 better, so the J call may be wrong. CDR3 length: 19 residues. The germline gives CDR1 LGHDT, CDR2 YNNKEL (reference sequence). CDR3 sequence (DNA): TGTGCCAGCAGCCGGATTAATCAGGGACTAGCGGGGGGGCAAGACATTCAGTACTTC. It translates to CASSRINQGLAGGQDIQYF.

In regard to this clonotype: A read error may explain this, as a much larger clone is one base away. The chain joins TRBV29-1 to TRBJ2-7, with D perhaps given as TRBD1 or TRBD2 (5 bases each). CDR3 length: 12 amino acids. The germline V gene has CDR1 SQVTM and CDR2 ANQGSEA. The V end was cut by 1 base, the J end by 3 bases, with 7 bases between. The CDR3 loop is CSVEVGGYEQYF. CDR3 coding DNA: TGCAGCGTTGAAGTTGGGGGCTACGAGCAGTACTTC.